These 31 T cell receptor beta chains came from one sample sequenced in a study of blood T cell repertoires in COVID-19. Generated by immunoSEQ multiplex PCR, the TCRdb table keeps only in-frame clones and is missing some. The sample holds around 120,000 clones, about 88% seen once. The material sequenced was peripheral blood. These receptors originate from a man in his 60s with COVID-19, enrolled during active disease.

The V gene is TRBV5-1, the J gene TRBJ2-7, with D unclear. Germline CDR1 reads SGHRS; CDR2 reads YFSETQ. Trimming pared 0 bases from V and 5 bases from J, leaving 9 bases between. This CDR3 comprises 13 residues. The CDR3 protein is CASSLGSEDEQYF. The CDR3 coding sequence is TGCGCCAGCAGCTTGGGTTCAGAGGACGAGCAGTACTTC.

V and J are TRBV7-3 and TRBJ2-2; D is unclear. The CDR3 length is 14 residues. V was shortened by 1 base and J by 6 bases, with 9 bases between the two germline ends. Germline V gives CDR1 SGHTA, CDR2 FQGTGA. The CDR3 region has the DNA TGTGCCAGCAGCTTAAGCAGGAAAGCCGGGGAGCTGTTTTTT. It encodes CASSLSRKAGELFF.

The chain uses TRBV9 and TRBJ2-1, with unresolved D. V gave up 0 bases and J gave up 8 bases, with 6 bases separating them. This CDR3 contains 12 residues. From germline, CDR1 is SGDLS and CDR2 YYNGEE. Here the CDR3 reads CASSVVPHEQFF. In DNA, the CDR3 is TGTGCCAGCAGCGTAGTCCCTCATGAGCAGTTCTTC.

A remark on this clone: One junction end does not reproduce the germline sequence, and a read error may be involved. The chain uses TRBV23-1 and TRBJ1-1, with 8 bases that match TRBD1. TRBV23-1 is reported as an ORF; its role is uncertain. This CDR3 region has 11 residues. The CDR3: CASSQLPGQAF. The CDR3 nucleotides read TGCGCCAGCAGTCAGCTTCCGGGACAGGCATTT.

This chain links TRBV7-9 with TRBJ2-1, with D hard to call. The V and J ends lost 1 base and 8 bases respectively, with 3 bases between them. CDR1 SEHNR and CDR2 FQNEAQ come from the germline V gene (reference sequence). This CDR3 spans 11 amino acids. CDR3 sequence (DNA): TGTGCCAGCAGCTTAGTCGATGAGCAGTTCTTC. This translates into CASSLVDEQFF.

The J gene is TRBJ2-5, the V gene TRBV11-2; D might be TRBD2 (6 bases). The V end was cut by 6 bases, the J end by 5 bases, with 22 bases between. The CDR3 loop spans 16 amino acids. Germline-derived CDR1 and CDR2 are SGHAT and FQNNGV. The CDR3 here is CASSSKGLARDETQYF. The DNA for the CDR3 is TGTGCCAGCAGTTCTAAGGGCCTAGCGAGGGACGAGACCCAGTACTTC.

The chain is built from TRBV30 and TRBJ2-1; 15 bases align to TRBD2. CDR1 and CDR2 (germline): GTSNPN, SVGIG (reference sequence). The V gene end was trimmed by 4 bases and the J gene end by 7 bases; junction bases not matched to a gene: 2. This CDR3 comprises 14 residues. Here the CDR3 DNA reads TGTGCCTGGACCGGGACTAGCGGGAGGAATGAGCAGTTCTTC. It yields the protein CAWTGTSGRNEQFF.

The chain joins TRBV7-6 to TRBJ2-5, with 7 bases aligning to TRBD2. V dropped 1 base and J dropped 5; count of bases not matched to a gene: 13. The CDR3 loop spans 17 amino acids. CDR1 SGHVS and CDR2 FNYEAQ come from the germline V gene. The CDR3 spells CASSLEIVSFGGETQYF. The CDR3 nucleotides are TGTGCCAGCAGCTTAGAGATTGTATCGTTCGGGGGGGAGACCCAGTACTTC.

This chain connects TRBV19 to TRBJ1-1; TRBD1 might be the D (5 bases). CDR3 size: 14 residues. Germline assignment: CDR1 LNHDA and CDR2 SQIVND (reference sequence). V lost 7 bases to trimming and J lost 0 bases, with 12 bases between them. CDR3 sequence: CASTRGGVNTEAFF. CDR3 DNA sequence: TGTGCCAGTACCCGGGGGGGGGTGAACACTGAAGCTTTCTTT.

V and J are TRBV6-6 and TRBJ1-5; tentative D call: TRBD1 (5 bases). The germline V and J ends were trimmed by 9 bases and 3 bases, with 12 bases remaining between them. This CDR3 has 13 amino acids. Germline lookup yields CDR1 MNHNY and CDR2 SVGAGI (reference sequence). For the CDR3, the DNA is TGTGCCAGTTGGGGGGACCCCAATCAGCCCCAGCATTTT. Translating gives CASWGDPNQPQHF.

This chain uses TRBV6-5 with TRBJ1-1; no clear D. Deletions cut 0 bases from V and 8 bases from J, with 13 bases between. The CDR3 spans 14 residues. Looked up from germline, CDR1 is MNHEY and CDR2 is SVGAGI. The CDR3 DNA reads as TGTGCCAGCAGTTACTCGAGGGTCAGCCGGGAAGCTTTCTTT. The encoded protein is CASSYSRVSREAFF.

The chain joins TRBV5-1 to TRBJ2-5; 10 bases are shared with TRBD1. Germline loops: CDR1 SGHRS, CDR2 YFSETQ. CDR3 size: 16 residues. V trimming: 2 bases; J trimming: 5 bases; junction bases outside the gene matches: 9. CDR3 in DNA: TGCGCCAGCAGCTTTACCGGGACAGGGGCTGGGGAGACCCAGTACTTC. This sequence encodes CASSFTGTGAGETQYF.

This chain links TRBV18 with TRBJ1-2, with D maybe TRBD1 (6 bases). V dropped 2 bases and J dropped 1 base, with 14 bases sitting between them. The length of the CDR3 is 16 residues. CDR1 KGHSH and CDR2 LQKENI come from the germline V gene. CDR3 sequence: CASSPTTGTVNYGYTF. CDR3 DNA: TGTGCCAGCTCACCAACTACAGGGACCGTTAACTATGGCTACACCTTC. The variable domain in full, completed from reference TRBV18 and TRBJ1-2, reads NAGVMQNPRHLVRRRGQEARLRCSPMKGHSHVYWYRQLPEEGLKFMVYLQKENIIDESGMPKERFSAEFPKEGPSILRIQQVVRGDSAAYFCASSPTTGTVNYGYTFGSGTRLTVV.

The chain employs TRBV5-1 and TRBJ2-1; 8 bases are shared with TRBD1. CDR3 size: 17 residues. The V gene end was trimmed by 0 bases and the J gene end by 0 bases; junction bases not matched to a gene: 5. CDR1 SGHRS and CDR2 YFSETQ come from the germline V gene. The CDR3 protein is CASSLVAGGSSYNEQFF. DNA of the CDR3: TGCGCCAGCAGCTTGGTGGCAGGGGGCAGCTCCTACAATGAGCAGTTCTTC.

The rearrangement links TRBV6-2 or TRBV6-3 to TRBJ2-3; 7 nucleotides line up with TRBD2. This CDR3 has 15 amino acids. With 5 bases clipped from V and 3 bases from J, the junction kept 8 bases outside the gene matches. CDR1 is MNHEY and CDR2 is SVGEGT in the germline V gene. CDR3 nucleotide sequence: TGTGCCAGCAGTCATTCTAGCGGTGGGACAGATACGCAGTATTTT. It yields the protein CASSHSSGGTDTQYF.

The chain uses TRBV7-2 and TRBJ2-3; 10 nucleotides match TRBD2. CDR3 length: 16 amino acids. Germline-derived CDR1 and CDR2 are SGHTA and FQGNSA. Germline trimming cut 4 bases from V and 3 bases from J; bases unmatched to any gene: 7. The CDR3: CASSSQSGRATDTQYF. Here the CDR3 DNA reads TGTGCCAGCAGCTCCCAGAGCGGGAGGGCTACAGATACGCAGTATTTT.

V gene TRBV28 combines with J gene TRBJ1-4; TRBD1 is a possible D gene (5 bases). This CDR3 comprises 15 residues. Germline-derived CDR1 and CDR2 are MDHEN and SYDVKM. The V end was cut by 5 bases, the J end by 8 bases, with 18 bases between. In nucleotides, the CDR3 is TGTGCCAGCAGTCACCCTCGGGCGGGGGACGAAAAACTGTTTTTT. Translated, it gives CASSHPRAGDEKLFF.

The chain recombines TRBV5-4 with TRBJ2-1, with 7 bases aligning to TRBD2. CDR3 size: 16 residues. The J segment lost 4 bases and the V segment lost 0 bases, leaving 7 bases of the junction unmatched. The germline CDR1 and CDR2 sequences are SGHNT and YYREEE (reference sequence). CDR3 residues: CASSLDASGLYNEQFF. The CDR3 region has the DNA TGTGCCAGCAGCTTGGATGCTAGCGGACTGTACAATGAGCAGTTCTTC.

The chain couples TRBV19 to TRBJ2-7, with 9 bases identical to TRBD1. V lost 6 bases and J lost 3; bases outside the gene matches: 9. The CDR3 consists of 15 residues. Germline V gene data show CDR1 as LNHDA and CDR2 as SQIVND (reference sequence). CDR3 coding DNA: TGTGCCAGTAGCGTAACCGGGACAGGGTACTACGAGCAGTACTTC. Its translation is CASSVTGTGYYEQYF.

This sequence joins TRBV28 and TRBJ1-6; the D is unclear. Germline CDR1 reads MDHEN; CDR2 reads SYDVKM. The ends were cut back, 3 bases at V and 1 base at J, with 10 bases in the middle. The CDR3 is 16 residues long. The CDR3 loop is CASSFPRASYNSPLHF. DNA for the CDR3: TGTGCCAGCAGTTTCCCAAGAGCATCCTATAATTCACCCCTCCACTTT.

This clone was found once. The chain employs TRBV7-2 and TRBJ2-4, with 7 bases fitting TRBD2. This CDR3 spans 19 amino acids. The V gene's germline CDR1 is SGHTA and CDR2 FQGNSA. V shed 1 base and J 2 bases; nucleotides not matched to a gene: 14. The CDR3 reads CASSLGRGDSQYPKNIQYF. Here the CDR3 DNA reads TGTGCCAGCAGCTTAGGCCGGGGGGACTCGCAGTACCCCAAAAACATTCAGTACTTC.

The chain employs TRBV27 and TRBJ1-3, with a tentative D call TRBD1 (5 bases). CDR3 length equals 14 residues. Germline V CDR1 and CDR2: MNHEY, SMNVEV (reference sequence). V lost 3 bases and J 1 base, leaving 7 bases between the germline ends. The chain's CDR3 is CASSLAGSGNTIYF. For the CDR3, the DNA is TGTGCCAGCAGTTTGGCAGGGTCTGGAAACACCATATATTTT.

This rearrangement joins TRBV3-1 (or the pseudogene TRBV3-2) to TRBJ2-1; 10 bases fit TRBD2. CDR3 size: 15 residues. Germline V gene data show CDR1 as LGHDT and CDR2 as YNNKEL (reference sequence). V lost 5 bases and J lost 8; bases outside the gene matches: 9. This CDR3 reads CASSGSSGSRDEQFF. As DNA, the CDR3 is TGTGCCAGCAGCGGCTCTAGCGGGAGTCGCGATGAGCAGTTCTTC.

The chain combines TRBV18 with TRBJ1-5; 9 nucleotides align to TRBD1. J was trimmed by 7 bases and V by 4 bases; bases with no gene match: 8. The CDR3 contains 15 residues. In germline, CDR1 is KGHSH, CDR2 LQKENI. Here the CDR3 reads CASSLGTGSGQPQHF. The CDR3 nucleotides read TGTGCCAGCTCACTCGGGACAGGGAGTGGGCAGCCCCAGCATTTT. Filled out from reference TRBV18 and TRBJ1-5, the complete variable domain reads NAGVMQNPRHLVRRRGQEARLRCSPMKGHSHVYWYRQLPEEGLKFMVYLQKENIIDESGMPKERFSAEFPKEGPSILRIQQVVRGDSAAYFCASSLGTGSGQPQHFGDGTRLSIL.

V is TRBV4-1 and J is TRBJ1-4; D is unresolved. Trimming took 8 bases from V and 5 from J, leaving 21 bases between them. The V gene's germline CDR1 is MGHRA and CDR2 YSYEKL. The CDR3 length is 16 residues. In DNA form, the CDR3 reads TGCGCCAGCTCTCCCCATCCGGAGATTTTGAATGAAAAACTGTTTTTT. Translation gives CASSPHPEILNEKLFF.

This rearrangement joins TRBV6-5 to TRBJ1-2; TRBD1 aligns across 10 bases. Germline trimming cut 7 bases from V and 8 bases from J; bases unmatched to any gene: 10. CDR3 length: 14 residues. Germline-derived CDR1 and CDR2 are MNHEY and SVGAGI. This CDR3 is CASTIGTGEGGYTF. CDR3 bases: TGTGCCAGCACCATTGGGACAGGGGAGGGAGGCTACACCTTC.

The rearrangement uses TRBV6-2 or TRBV6-3 and TRBJ1-4; 7 bases align to TRBD1. The CDR3 is made up of 14 amino acids. CDR1 MNHEY and CDR2 SVGEGT come from the germline V gene. Trimming removed 4 bases from V and 9 bases from J; junction bases left unmatched: 8. The DNA of the CDR3 is TGTGCCAGCAGTTTCCCCGGGACAGTTCAAAAACTGTTTTTT. Translating gives CASSFPGTVQKLFF.

This sequence joins TRBV30 and TRBJ2-5; D ambiguous. The V gene's germline CDR1 is GTSNPN and CDR2 SVGIG (reference sequence). Trimming cost V 0 bases and J 7 bases, with 6 bases left between them. This CDR3 spans 11 amino acids. For the CDR3, the DNA is TGTGCCTGGAGTGTAGCCGGGACCCAGTACTTC. This sequence encodes CAWSVAGTQYF. The variable domain in full, with the rest retrieved from reference TRBV30 and TRBJ2-5, is SQTIHQWPATLVQPVGSPLSLECTVEGTSNPNLYWYRQAAGRGLQLLFYSVGIGQISSEVPQNLSASRPQDRQFILSSKKLLLSDSGFYLCAWSVAGTQYFGPGTRLLVL.

J is TRBJ1-1 and V is TRBV21-1. TRBV21-1 is an annotated pseudogene. CDR3 length: 13 amino acids. DNA of the CDR3: TGTGCCAGCAGCAAAGGGCGACTCTGGAGGGCTTTCTTT. Its protein is CASSKGRLWRAFF.

The CDR3 protein is CASRDGGPGETQYF. The CDR3 DNA follows: TGTGCCAGCAGAGATGGAGGGCCGGGGGAGACCCAGTACTTC. J is TRBJ2-5 and V is TRBV2, with D perhaps matching TRBD2 (6 bases). With 6 bases removed from V and 5 bases from J, the gap between germline ends came to 16 bases. CDR3 length: 14 residues. Per the germline V gene, CDR1 is SNHLY and CDR2 is FYNNEI.

J is TRBJ1-5 and V is TRBV19, with TRBD1 matching over 8 bases. J was trimmed by 11 bases and V by 8 bases; bases with no gene match: 5. The CDR3 covers 11 residues. The V gene's germline CDR1 is LNHDA and CDR2 SQIVND (reference sequence). CDR3 amino acids: CASDGQGAQHF. As DNA, the CDR3 is TGTGCCAGTGACGGACAGGGCGCCCAGCATTTT.